One sample yielded the 27 T cell receptor beta chains listed below, sequenced in a study of T cells after yellow fever vaccination. TCRdb re-called the 5' RACE reads through MiXCR, storing one row per CDR3 protein. The data show approximately 450,000 distinct CDR3 sequences, 18% seen once. Source: PBMCs, taken before the yellow fever booster vaccination. The receptor set was obtained from a man aged 18 to 29 who received the YFV17D yellow fever vaccine.

The rearrangement links TRBV11-2 to TRBJ2-7, with D tentatively TRBD1 (6 bases). The CDR3 runs 12 residues. Trimming pared 4 bases from V and 6 bases from J, leaving 10 bases between. Germline V gene data show CDR1 as SGHAT and CDR2 as FQNNGV. The CDR3 region is CASSSQGSEQYV. CDR3 nucleotide sequence: TGTGCCAGCAGCTCCCAGGGGAGCGAGCAGTACGTC.

This chain joins TRBV7-2 and TRBJ2-3; D gene uncertain. The germline V gene encodes CDR1 SGHTA and CDR2 FQGNSA. V was trimmed by 8 bases and J by 1 base, leaving 10 bases between them. The length of the CDR3 is 13 residues. CDR3 region: CASHRPGTDTQYF. In nucleotides, the CDR3 is TGTGCCAGCCACCGCCCTGGCACAGATACGCAGTATTTT.

This clonotype was recorded a few times. The chain couples TRBV6-5 to TRBJ1-3; D is perhaps TRBD1 (5 bases). This CDR3 has 18 amino acids. V was clipped by 0 bases and J by 1 base, with 16 bases between them. CDR1 and CDR2 (germline): MNHEY, SVGAGI. CDR3 bases: TGTGCCAGCAGTTACTCGGGGGGGAGTTTAACGTCTGGAAACACCATATATTTT. This gives the protein CASSYSGGSLTSGNTIYF.

This clonotype was counted between two and nine times. The chain joins TRBV6-2 or TRBV6-3 to TRBJ1-2; no clear D gene. In germline, CDR1 is MNHEY, CDR2 SVGEGT. The CDR3 is made up of 14 amino acids. V was trimmed by 2 bases and J by 13 bases, leaving 20 bases between them. The DNA for the CDR3 is TGTGCCAGCAGTTACACGGGAGTCCTTCCACCAAGCACCTTC. Its translation is CASSYTGVLPPSTF.

This clonotype was seen a few times. The gene calls are TRBV20-1 and TRBJ1-5; D is uncertain. The CDR3 runs 15 residues. Germline values: CDR1 DFQATT, CDR2 SNEGSKA (reference sequence). Trimming stripped 2 bases from V and 0 bases from J, with 11 bases between. This CDR3 is CSARRASNSNQPQHF. CDR3 DNA sequence: TGCAGTGCTAGAAGGGCATCAAATAGCAATCAGCCCCAGCATTTT.

The chain combines TRBV3-1 with TRBJ1-1, with a weak D call TRBD1 (6 bases). Trimming took 7 bases from V and 4 from J, leaving 13 bases between them. Germline loops: CDR1 LGHDT, CDR2 YNNKEL (reference sequence). The length of the CDR3 is 13 residues. CDR3 bases: TGTGCCAGCAACAGGGACGGGTCCACTGAAGCTTTCTTT. Its translation: CASNRDGSTEAFF.

There are a few counts of this clonotype. The V gene is TRBV24-1, the J gene TRBJ2-3, with D tentatively TRBD1 (6 bases). CDR3 length: 14 residues. Germline V lookup: CDR1 KGHDR, CDR2 SFDVKD. The V and J ends lost 3 bases and 4 bases respectively, with 10 bases between them. CDR3 loop: CATSDRGSPDTQYF. In nucleotides, the CDR3 is TGTGCCACCAGTGATAGGGGGAGCCCAGATACGCAGTATTTT.

The V call is TRBV7-9, the J call TRBJ2-5; 7 nucleotides agree with TRBD1. In germline, CDR1 is SEHNR, CDR2 FQNEAQ (reference sequence). The V and J ends lost 6 bases and 3 bases, in that order; junction bases with no gene match: 4. The CDR3 runs to 13 residues. The CDR3 loop is CASRAGTEETQYF. In nucleotides, the CDR3 is TGTGCCAGCAGAGCCGGGACAGAAGAGACCCAGTACTTC.

This clonotype has more than one count but fewer than ten. The chain carries TRBV7-6 and TRBJ2-3, with D possibly matching TRBD1 (6 bases). This CDR3 is built from 14 residues. The V end lost 5 bases, the J end lost 2 bases, and 11 bases lay between the germline ends. CDR1 and CDR2 (germline): SGHVS, FNYEAQ. CDR3 residues: CASSLQGFTDTQYF. CDR3 coding DNA: TGTGCCAGCAGCCTCCAGGGGTTCACAGATACGCAGTATTTT.

This clonotype was detected only a few times. This chain connects TRBV6-2 or TRBV6-3 to TRBJ1-1; D call uncertain. V lost 6 bases and J 11 bases, leaving 22 bases between the germline ends. The CDR3 extends over 14 amino acids. CDR1 MNHEY and CDR2 SVGEGT come from the germline V gene. The CDR3, as DNA: TGTGCCAGCAGCCATACTCGGGATTTCGAAGGGGCTTTCTTT. It yields the protein CASSHTRDFEGAFF.

The V gene is TRBV7-2, the J gene TRBJ1-3, with D uncertain. V was cut by 5 bases and J by 6 bases, with 23 bases left in between. This CDR3 is built from 17 residues. In germline, CDR1 is SGHTA, CDR2 FQGNSA. The CDR3 region is CASSRAVGSRGENTIYF. CDR3 coding DNA: TGTGCCAGCAGCCGAGCTGTTGGGAGCCGAGGAGAAAACACCATATATTTT.

This clonotype was detected a few times. The chain has TRBV5-1 and TRBJ2-5, with 10 bases matching TRBD1. Trimming at V came to 3 bases and at J to 5 bases, leaving 7 bases not matched to a gene. This CDR3 spans 15 amino acids. CDR1 and CDR2 (germline): SGHRS, YFSETQ. The CDR3 region is CASSSGTGAWETQYF. CDR3 in DNA: TGCGCCAGCAGCTCCGGGACAGGGGCTTGGGAGACCCAGTACTTC.

The chain is built from TRBV7-2 and TRBJ2-2; tentatively, D is TRBD2 (6 bases). The germline V and J ends were trimmed by 10 bases and 1 base, with 16 bases remaining between them. The CDR3 is 15 amino acids. The germline V gene has CDR1 SGHTA and CDR2 FQGNSA. The CDR3 coding sequence is TGTGCCACCCCCGCCGGGACTTTGAACACCGGGGAGCTGTTTTTT. Amino acids: CATPAGTLNTGELFF.

The chain's CDR3 is CASSPYWTGVYNEQFF. Here the CDR3 DNA reads TGTGCCAGCAGCCCCTATTGGACAGGGGTCTACAATGAGCAGTTCTTC. The chain recombines TRBV6-4 with TRBJ2-1, with TRBD1 matching 9 bases. The J segment lost 3 bases and the V segment lost 6 bases, leaving 9 bases of the junction unmatched. The CDR3 loop spans 16 amino acids. Germline CDR1 reads MRHNA; CDR2 reads SNTAGT.

This clonotype was counted a few times. The J gene is TRBJ2-1, the V gene TRBV4-1; D not certain. CDR1 MGHRA and CDR2 YSYEKL come from the germline V gene. Trimming took off 4 bases at V and 7 bases at J, with 11 bases between the two ends. The CDR3 has 13 amino acids. The CDR3 sequence: CASSLPDGNEQFF. CDR3 coding DNA: TGCGCCAGCAGCCTCCCGGACGGGAATGAGCAGTTCTTC.

Only a few counts were recorded for this clonotype. The rearrangement links TRBV7-3 to TRBJ1-2; 7 bases are shared with TRBD1. V shed 5 bases and J 4 bases; nucleotides not matched to a gene: 10. The CDR3 has 15 residues. From germline, CDR1 is SGHTA and CDR2 FQGTGA. CDR3 bases: TGTGCCAGCAGCCCAGCTCATGGACAGGCCTATGGCTACACCTTC. This sequence encodes CASSPAHGQAYGYTF.

This clonotype turned up a few times. This chain links TRBV20-1 with TRBJ2-5; D not resolved. The V gene's germline CDR1 is DFQATT and CDR2 SNEGSKA (reference sequence). V was cut by 0 bases and J by 5 bases, with 4 bases left in between. CDR3 length: 11 amino acids. CDR3 sequence reads: CSARERETQYF. CDR3 sequence (DNA): TGCAGTGCTAGAGAGAGGGAGACCCAGTACTTC.

The chain employs TRBV7-6 and TRBJ2-3; TRBD2 aligns across 7 bases. Germline assignment: CDR1 SGHVS and CDR2 FNYEAQ. V was clipped by 5 bases and J by 4 bases; unmatched bases: 9. CDR3 length: 15 amino acids. The CDR3 reads CASSPTTTSSDTQYF. In DNA form, the CDR3 reads TGTGCCAGCAGCCCAACGACGACTAGCTCAGATACGCAGTATTTT.

This clonotype has a single count. The V gene is TRBV4-3, the J gene TRBJ2-3, with no clear D. V lost 0 bases and J 6 bases, leaving 13 bases between the germline ends. This CDR3 spans 15 amino acids. The germline gives CDR1 LGHNA, CDR2 YSLEER. CDR3: CASSQDVAASDTQYF. For the CDR3, the DNA is TGCGCCAGCAGCCAAGATGTGGCTGCCTCGGATACGCAGTATTTT.

The V and J genes are TRBV5-1 and TRBJ1-1; a possible D gene is TRBD1 (6 bases). The V and J ends lost 1 base and 6 bases respectively, with 16 bases between them. The CDR3 is 15 residues long. Looked up from germline, CDR1 is SGHRS and CDR2 is YFSETQ. The CDR3 DNA follows: TGCGCCAGCAGCTTGATTGGCAGGGGAGACTCTGAAGCTTTCTTT. Amino acids: CASSLIGRGDSEAFF.

This clonotype was recorded at least ten times. CDR3 DNA: TGTGCCAGCAGCAGAGGGACTAGCGGGGGAGGTAGAGAGACCCAGTACTTC. It is translated as CASSRGTSGGGRETQYF. The chain uses TRBV7-2 and TRBJ2-5; 14 bases match TRBD2. Germline CDR1 and CDR2: SGHTA and FQGNSA. The CDR3 has 17 residues. V was clipped by 5 bases and J by 4 bases; unmatched bases: 9.

The table lists this clonotype with a few counts. This sequence joins TRBV7-6 and TRBJ1-4; no firm D call. The CDR3 is made up of 14 amino acids. Germline CDR1 reads SGHVS; CDR2 reads FNYEAQ. The V and J ends lost 5 bases and 3 bases respectively, with 10 bases between them. The chain's CDR3 is CASSVTRSNEKLFF. The DNA of the CDR3 is TGTGCCAGCAGCGTGACACGGTCTAATGAAAAACTGTTTTTT.

V gene TRBV12-3 or TRBV12-4 combines with J gene TRBJ1-1; 9 nucleotides line up with TRBD1. The CDR3 has 13 residues. The ends lost 3 bases at V and 10 bases at J; junction bases unmatched: 6. This CDR3 is CASSLRTGARAFF. As DNA, the CDR3 is TGTGCCAGCAGTTTGCGGACAGGGGCAAGAGCTTTCTTT.

CDR3 amino acids: CATSLTGVYGYTF. DNA of the CDR3: TGCGCCACCTCACTGACAGGGGTTTATGGCTACACCTTC. J is TRBJ1-2 and V is TRBV4-3, with TRBD1 identical over 8 bases. CDR1 LGHNA and CDR2 YSLEER come from the germline V gene. The trim removed 10 bases at V and 5 bases at J, leaving 9 bases unmatched. The CDR3 totals 13 residues.

The chain has TRBV5-4 and TRBJ1-3; unclear D gene. The CDR3 is made up of 15 amino acids. Trimming stripped 4 bases from V and 0 bases from J, with 11 bases between. CDR1 and CDR2 (germline): SGHNT, YYREEE (reference sequence). The CDR3 reads CASSLDSVSGNTIYF. CDR3 in DNA: TGTGCCAGCAGCCTAGACTCCGTCTCTGGAAACACCATATATTTT.

This clonotype was observed many times. The gene calls are TRBV6-2 or TRBV6-3 and TRBJ1-2, with 8 nucleotides matching TRBD1. Per the germline V gene, CDR1 is MNHEY and CDR2 is SVGEGT. The CDR3 sequence is 17 residues long. V dropped 5 bases and J dropped 4; count of bases not matched to a gene: 15. The CDR3 coding sequence is TGTGCCAGCAGTCAATCATCGACAGGGGATTCCAGCTATGGCTACACCTTC. Protein sequence: CASSQSSTGDSSYGYTF.

The chain recombines TRBV20-1 with TRBJ1-2, with 7 bases that match TRBD1. CDR1 and CDR2 (germline): DFQATT, SNEGSKA (reference sequence). The V gene end was trimmed by 3 bases and the J gene end by 4 bases; junction bases not matched to a gene: 8. CDR3 length: 14 residues. CDR3 amino acids: CSARAYRGLYGYTF. The CDR3 coding sequence is TGCAGTGCTAGGGCGTACAGGGGCCTCTATGGCTACACCTTC.